A selection of T cell receptor beta chains follows, all from one sample in a study of tumor-infiltrating lymphocytes in primary liver carcinoma. TCRdb independently ran MiXCR on the multiplex PCR reads; one entry per CDR3 protein. Among about 26,000 distinct CDR3 sequences, about three quarters were seen once, and the ten largest hold about 47%. Sequencing input: liver tumor tissue from sampling region 3. These receptors originate from a man aged 35-49 years with primary liver carcinoma and hepatitis B virus infection. The CDR3 runs from the conserved cysteine through the conserved F or W. Fields, in order: J gene, D gene, V gene, clone size, CDR3 protein, CDR3 DNA. A D gene is named only where the DNA matches it firmly. Size tells how often a clone was seen (once, few, many) or the class of an expanded clone, and some rows leave it out.

>TRBJ1-5|.|TRBV12-3/TRBV12-4|.
CVSSFGQGSNHPQHF
.
>TRBJ1-5|.|TRBV29-1|.
CSVMFAGVSAQHF
TGCAGCGTTATGTTTGCGGGAGTATCAGCCCAGCATTTT
>TRBJ2-3|TRBD2|TRBV6-2/TRBV6-3|.
CTSSYSKEKGLAFTDTQYF
TGCACCAGCAGTTACTCTAAGGAGAAAGGACTAGCCTTTACAGATACGCAGTATTTT
>TRBJ2-1|TRBD1|TRBV6-6|.
CASSYFRDSPFKYEQFF
TGTGCCAGCAGTTACTTTAGGGACAGCCCCTTTAAATATGAGCAGTTCTTC
>TRBJ2-1|.|TRBV12-3/TRBV12-4|.
CASSFRGRGQFF
TGTGCCAGCAGTTTTCGCGGACGTGGGCAGTTCTTC
>TRBJ1-5|.|TRBV30|.
CTWSDHTNQPQHF
TGTACCTGGAGTGACCATACAAATCAGCCCCAGCATTTT
>TRBJ2-1|.|TRBV29-1|.
CSAHGYNRQFF
TGCAGCGCCCATGGGTACAATAGGCAGTTCTTC
>TRBJ1-5|.|TRBV12-3/TRBV12-4|.
CINSFGQGSNQPQHF
TGTATCAACAGTTTTGGGCAAGGAAGCAATCAGCCCCAGCATTTT
>TRBJ2-2|.|TRBV5-1|.
CASKRGENTGELSF
TGCGCAAGTAAAAGGGGGGAGAACACCGGGGAGCTGTCTTTT
>TRBJ1-6|.|TRBV5-4|once
CARSIEPEGALHF
TGTGCCAGAAGTATAGAGCCGGAGGGGGCCCTCCACTTT
>TRBJ1-5|.|TRBV28|.
CVSSPLTGTQPQHF
TGTGTAAGCAGCCCCCTGACAGGAACCCAGCCCCAGCATTTT
>TRBJ2-7|.|TRBV6-1|.
CASSDWVSPRHEGEHNF
TGTGCCAGCAGTGATTGGGTAAGCCCCCGCCACGAGGGCGAGCATAACTTC
>TRBJ2-7|TRBD2|TRBV5-1|.
CASGFNMDPGGGYEQYF
TGCGCCAGCGGCTTTAATATGGACCCGGGGGGAGGCTACGAGCAGTACTTC
>TRBJ2-7|.|TRBV11-1|.
CASSLTAGRSTGDQYF
TGTGCCAGCAGCTTAACGGCCGGGAGATCAACGGGTGATCAGTACTTC
>TRBJ2-6|TRBD2|TRBV5-4|many
CASSLGLAGANVLTF
TGTGCCAGCAGCCTTGGACTAGCTGGGGCCAACGTCCTGACTTTC
>TRBJ2-3|.|TRBV6-6|few
CASSRGTYVPDTQYF
TGTGCCAGTAGCCGCGGGACTTACGTCCCAGATACGCAGTATTTT
>TRBJ2-1|.|TRBV4-3|.
CANGQVLASTYSEQFF
TGCGCCAACGGCCAAGTACTAGCCTCTACCTACAGTGAGCAGTTCTTC
>TRBJ2-7|.|TRBV2|.
CASSDGPRGGEQYF
TGTGCCAGCAGTGACGGCCCTAGGGGAGGCGAGCAGTACTTC
>TRBJ1-1|TRBD1|TRBV4-2|.
CASSQEYGQGFCTEAFF
TGTGCCAGCAGTCAAGAGTACGGACAGGGTTTCTGTACTGAAGCTTTCTTT
>TRBJ2-3|TRBD2|TRBV4-2|medium-sized
CASSQDIAGADTQYF
TGTGCCAGCAGCCAAGACATTGCGGGGGCAGATACGCAGTATTTT
>TRBJ2-5|TRBD2|TRBV11-2|once
CTSGQKPGGGKETQYF
TGTACCAGCGGCCAAAAACCTGGCGGGGGGAAAGAGACCCAGTACTTC
>TRBJ1-2|.|TRBV6-1|.
CASSPTWDGYTF
TGTGCCAGCAGTCCGACTTGGGATGGCTACACCTTC
>TRBJ2-5|.|TRBV11-2|.
CASSQTPSRGNETQYF
TGTGCCAGCAGCCAAACTCCTAGTAGGGGGAACGAGACCCAGTACTTC
>TRBJ2-5|TRBD1|TRBV29-1|.
CSIDEQGMGTQYF
TGCAGCATTGACGAACAGGGGATGGGGACCCAGTACTTC
>TRBJ1-6|.|TRBV12-3/TRBV12-4|.
CANSLKNSPLHF
TGTGCCAACAGTTTAAAGAATTCACCCCTTCATTTT
>TRBJ2-7|TRBD1|TRBV12-3/TRBV12-4|.
CASSRGTGEPYEQSF
TGTGCCAGCAGCCGAGGGACAGGGGAACCCTACGAGCAGAGCTTC
>TRBJ2-1|.|TRBV4-1|.
CASSQGTGRSSYNKQFF
TGCGCCAGCAGCCAGGGGACGGGGAGGAGCTCCTACAATAAGCAGTTCTTC
>TRBJ2-1|.|TRBV4-3|once
CASTQDAGLGNEQLF
TGCGCCAGCACCCAAGATGCGGGTTTAGGCAACGAGCAGCTCTTC
>TRBJ1-5|.|TRBV10-3|.
CDISEYEGYQPQHF
TGTGACATCAGTGAGTATGAGGGCTATCAGCCCCAGCACTTT
>TRBJ2-7|.|TRBV28|.
CASSRQAEDYEQYF
TGTGCCAGCAGCCGACAAGCGGAAGACTACGAGCAGTACTTC
>TRBJ2-1|TRBD2|TRBV11-3|.
CASTLHPPGTSGFSEQFF
TGTGCCAGCACCTTACACCCCCCCGGGACTAGCGGGTTCAGTGAACAGTTCTTC
>TRBJ2-1|TRBD1|TRBV5-6|.
CASSLGNRGSSYDEQFF
TGTGCCAGCAGCCTGGGAAACAGGGGCAGCTCCTACGATGAGCAGTTCTTC
>TRBJ1-5|.|TRBV6-1|.
CASSEIPYDNQPQHF
TGTGCCAGCAGTGAAATCCCCTATGACAATCAGCCCCAGCATTTT
>TRBJ2-5|TRBD2|TRBV11-2|.
CASGQTPGGGKVTQYF
TGTGCCAGCGGCCAAACCCCTGGCGGGGGGAAAGTGACCCAGTACTTT
>TRBJ2-1|TRBD2|TRBV5-1|.
CAISWGLAYEQFF
TGCGCCATCAGCTGGGGACTAGCCTATGAGCAGTTCTTC
>TRBJ2-3|TRBD2|TRBV12-3/TRBV12-4|.
CASSSWTSFDTDTQYF
TGTGCCAGCTCATCGTGGACTAGCTTTGACACAGATACGCAGTATTTT
>TRBJ2-2|TRBD2|TRBV12-3/TRBV12-4|.
CGFGTSAIGELFF
TGTGGGTTCGGGACTAGTGCCATCGGGGAGCTATTTTTT
>TRBJ1-1|.|TRBV11-1|.
CASSAGLSMITNAFF
TGCGCCAGCAGCGCCGGACTCAGTATGATCACTAATGCTTTCTTT
>TRBJ2-7|.|TRBV6-2/TRBV6-3|medium-sized
CASSPRTHLGQYF
TGTGCCAGCAGTCCTCGGACCCACCTGGGGCAGTACTTC
>TRBJ2-3|TRBD2|TRBV5-6|few
CANRYGYSGGADTQYF
TGTGCCAACCGATATGGCTATAGCGGGGGGGCAGATACGCAGTATTTT
>TRBJ1-6|TRBD1|TRBV4-1|.
CASGHHLQGADSTLHF
TGCGCCAGCGGCCACCACCTACAGGGGGCAGATTCAACCCTCCACTTT
>TRBJ2-7|.|TRBV4-1|once
CASSQAPPYEQYF
TGCGCCAGCAGCCAGGCCCCGCCCTACGAGCAGTACTTC
>TRBJ2-3|TRBD2|TRBV2|many
CASSVSTSADTQYF
TGTGCCAGCAGTGTATCGACTAGCGCAGATACGCAGTATTTT
>TRBJ2-5|.|TRBV14|.
CASSLITGPQETQYF
TGTGCCAGCAGCCTCATTACAGGCCCCCAAGAGACGCAGTACTTC
>TRBJ2-5|.|TRBV11-1|.
CASSRQVEVDTQYF
TGTGCTAGCAGTAGACAGGTGGAGGTGGACACCCAGTACTTC
>TRBJ2-5|.|TRBV14|.
CANSQTAGAGEIQYF
TGTGCCAACAGCCAGACCGCGGGGGCGGGAGAGATCCAGTACTTC
>TRBJ2-5|TRBD2|TRBV6-4|.
CTSNDSPRGTSGDAVGETQYF
TGTACCAGCAATGACTCCCCCAGGGGGACTAGCGGCGACGCCGTCGGAGAGACCCAGTACTTC
>TRBJ2-7|.|TRBV6-5|.
CASPSGTRCTEQYF
TGTGCCAGCCCCTCCGGGACAAGGTGTACCGAGCAGTACTTC
>TRBJ1-6|TRBD1|TRBV6-5|.
CSSSWGTGGALHF
TGTTCAAGCAGTTGGGGAACAGGGGGAGCCCTCCACTTT
>TRBJ2-1|.|TRBV10-3|.
CAIRDRYNEHFF
TGTGCCATCAGGGACAGATACAACGAGCATTTCTTC
>TRBJ1-5|.|TRBV12-3/TRBV12-4|.
CASSFGQGSKQLQHF
TGTGCCAGCAGTTTTGGGCAAGGTAGCAAACAGCTCCAGCATTTT
>TRBJ2-2|.|TRBV5-6|.
CASSPGFANSGDLCF
TGTGCCAGCAGCCCAGGGTTCGCGAACTCCGGGGACCTGTGTTTT
>TRBJ2-2|.|TRBV4-2|.
CAGSQQQFSQVNTGEPFF
TGTGCCGGCAGCCAGCAGCAATTTAGTCAGGTGAACACCGGGGAGCCGTTTTTT